The clone carrying this T cell receptor beta chain was recorded only once. The antigen is not known. Being one base from a much bigger clone, this may be a read error. In the sort, naive CD8 T cells were defined as CD8+CD4-CCR7+CD45RA+. This CDR3 is 15 amino acids long. V gave up 8 bases and J gave up 4 bases; unmatched junction bases: 11. TCRdb reanalysed the PCR reads using MiXCR and keeps one entry per CDR3 protein. The table has roughly 630,000 distinct CDR3 sequences, roughly 27% seen once. This record comes from a study of molecular identifiers for immune sequencing clone quantification. The study's findings and limits: Spiked Jurkat TCR RNA from one cell was reportedly detectable among some 930,000 naive cells.

The sequenced sample was naive CD8+ T cells from blood, with Jurkat cell RNA spiked in. Subset indicated: FACS-sorted CD8+CD4-CCR7+CD45RA+ naive T cells. V gene TRBV12-3 or TRBV12-4 combines with J gene TRBJ1-5; 7 nucleotides match TRBD1. The clonotype originates from a human donor in good health. Some libraries in this study had Jurkat cell RNA spiked in. This chain's CDR3 is CASGETGNVNQPQHF. The CDR3 DNA reads TGTGCCAGCGGAGAGACAGGGAATGTAAATCAGCCCCAGCATTTT.